Shown below are 2 T cell receptor beta chains from a single sample sequenced in a study of Tregs in tolerant kidney transplant recipients. Related graft donors supplied nonmyeloablative bone marrow transplants, and mixed chimerism was transient. This table comes from immunoSEQ multiplex PCR, and its TCRdb copy is limited to in-frame clones, with some not included. This sample contains about 15,000 clones. The sample consisted of CD4+ T cells from blood (PBMCs), taken 12 months after the transplant. These receptors all stem from a human patient who received a combined kidney and bone marrow transplant. Part of the T cells may come from the graft donor.

For this clone: The sequence runs out 3 residues before the end of the CDR3; the remainder is reconstructed from the germline J gene. The chain joins TRBV12-3 or TRBV12-4 to TRBJ2-7; 8 nucleotides line up with TRBD1. V lost 5 bases, J lost 5 bases, and 8 bases stayed unmatched. CDR3 length equals 14 residues. The CDR3 spells CASSNQDRDNEQYF. CDR3 bases read: TGTGCCAGCAGTAATCAGGACAGGGATAACGAG.

Here the CDR3 reads CASSALAGGGEQYF. CDR3 DNA (partial): TGTGCCAGCAGCGCATTAGCGGGAGGGGGCGAG. The V gene is TRBV7-3, the J gene TRBJ2-7, with 11 bases that match TRBD2. The read ends 3 residues before the CDR3 terminus; that terminus is restored from the germline J gene. J lost 6 bases, V lost 5 bases, and 6 bases had no gene match. The CDR3 consists of 14 residues. Germline V gene lookup returns CDR1 SGHTA and CDR2 FQGTGA.